This T cell receptor beta chain was recorded in a study of response to subunit inactivated influenza vaccine. Study-wide points: Authors proposed each seasonal influenza vaccination draws in few new T cells.

Each CDR3 protein gets one entry after TCRdb re-called the RT-PCR reads with MiXCR. The sample yields about 520,000 distinct CDR3 sequences, about 25% seen once. This clonotype was detected only a few times. Antigen: not known. Trimming cost V 6 bases and J 3 bases, with 11 bases left between them. The CDR3 is made up of 14 amino acids. Germline V CDR1 and CDR2: ENHRY, SYGVKD. The sequences come from CD4+ T cells sorted from PBMCs, collected less than 6 days after vaccination. The receptor was derived from a man aged 45-60 years who received an inactivated influenza vaccine. The chain has TRBV10-3 and TRBJ2-2; a weak D match, TRBD1 (5 bases). CDR3: CAIRQGVDTGELFF. In DNA form, the CDR3 reads TGTGCCATCAGGCAGGGCGTTGACACCGGGGAGCTGTTTTTT.